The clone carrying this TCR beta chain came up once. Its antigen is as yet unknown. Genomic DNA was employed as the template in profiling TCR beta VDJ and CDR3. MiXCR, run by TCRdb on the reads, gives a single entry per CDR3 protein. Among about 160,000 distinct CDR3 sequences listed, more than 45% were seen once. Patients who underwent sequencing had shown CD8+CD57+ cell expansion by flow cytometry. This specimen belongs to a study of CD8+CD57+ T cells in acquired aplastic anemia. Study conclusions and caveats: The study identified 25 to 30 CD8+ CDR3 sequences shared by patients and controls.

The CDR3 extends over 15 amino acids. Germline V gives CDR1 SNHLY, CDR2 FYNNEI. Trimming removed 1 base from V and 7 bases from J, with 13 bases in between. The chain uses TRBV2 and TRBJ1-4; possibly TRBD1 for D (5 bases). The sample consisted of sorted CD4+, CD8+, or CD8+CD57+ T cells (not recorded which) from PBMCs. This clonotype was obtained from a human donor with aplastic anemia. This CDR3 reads CASSEVQGVGEKLFF. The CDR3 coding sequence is TGTGCCAGCAGTGAAGTTCAGGGCGTTGGTGAAAAACTGTTTTTT.